Included here is one T cell receptor (beta chain) sequence, with context. The antigen remains unidentified. V was clipped by 4 bases and J by 2 bases, with 15 bases between them. Per germline, CDR1 SGHDT and CDR2 YYEEEE. The CDR3 extends over 15 amino acids. From 5'RACE with constant-segment primers came TCR alpha and TCR beta cDNA libraries that carried sample barcodes and UMIs. TCRdb redid the calling of the 5' RACE reads with MiXCR, one entry per CDR3 protein. The repertoire holds under 300,000 distinct CDR3 sequences, with 15% to 20% as singletons. This record comes from a study of T-cell memory formation after mild COVID-19. Findings and caveats of the study: The study found balanced CD4/CD8 in clones contracting day 15 to 85 and a CD4+ lean in later expanders.

This TCR came from a man between 18 and 35 years old who had mild COVID-19 (a few samples of this study predate the infection). Cell type and time point are not known. The V gene is TRBV5-6, the J gene TRBJ1-2; no clear D. Sequences were obtained from PBMCs or a T cell subset sorted from them (not recorded which). CDR3 sequence reads: CASSLGEEPNYGYTF. The CDR3 region has the DNA TGTGCCAGCAGCCTCGGGGAGGAACCAAACTATGGCTACACCTTC.